This TCR beta chain was documented in a study of blood T cell repertoires in COVID-19. For the study at large: COVID-19 samples collected from the United States, Italy and Spain covered acute and convalescent phases. PBMCs, B-cell-depleted T cells, or T cells were the source of the cDNA or gDNA that made up the material.

As originally analysed: Researchers report that nucleated cell counts were estimated from reference gene primer amplification. The repertoire was sequenced with immunoSEQ multiplex PCR; TCRdb's copy has only in-frame clones and lacks some. Clone size and V and J calls were adopted from that table, with D and trimming inferred from the DNA. The data contain approximately 210,000 clones, about nine tenths of them singletons. Grouping used clinical history reported by participants in a survey and questionnaire. The CDR3 has 14 residues. Germline CDR1 reads SGHTA; CDR2 reads FQGTGA. The V and J ends lost 5 bases and 8 bases, in that order; junction bases with no gene match: 7.

V is TRBV7-3 and J is TRBJ2-1; TRBD2 aligns across 9 bases. The clonotype comes from a woman aged 25 to 39 who had recovered from COVID-19. The source material was PBMCs or T cells enriched from blood (not recorded which). The CDR3 reads CASSPGASGDEQFF. DNA of the CDR3: TGTGCCAGCAGCCCAGGGGCTAGCGGGGATGAGCAGTTCTTC.